The 2 T cell receptor beta chains presented below share a single source sample, sequenced in a study of blood T cells in healthy people across ages. Using a J-beta primer mix together with a sample-barcoded 5' primer, a second PCR was run for about 6 to 12 cycles. TCRdb re-analysed the 5' RACE reads in MiXCR, keeping a single row per CDR3 protein. The sample shows about 970,000 distinct CDR3 sequences, roughly 50% of them seen only once. Sequenced sample: blood. Source of these receptors: a woman aged 55-70 years in good health.

CDR3 residues: CASSLFSSLRGYEQYF. The CDR3 coding sequence is TGTGCCAGCAGTTTATTCTCGAGCCTACGGGGGTACGAGCAGTACTTC. V and J are TRBV28 and TRBJ2-7; tentatively, D is TRBD2 (6 bases). With 1 base removed from V and 4 bases from J, the gap between germline ends came to 17 bases. The CDR3 extends over 16 amino acids. Germline CDR1 MDHEN, CDR2 SYDVKM.

This chain connects TRBV20-1 to TRBJ2-4; D not resolved. The CDR3 sequence is 13 residues long. V lost 2 bases and J 9 bases, leaving 14 bases between the germline ends. From germline, CDR1 is DFQATT and CDR2 SNEGSKA (reference sequence). CDR3 sequence reads: CSARSGWLAIQYF. The CDR3 coding sequence is TGCAGTGCTAGAAGTGGCTGGCTGGCCATTCAGTACTTC.